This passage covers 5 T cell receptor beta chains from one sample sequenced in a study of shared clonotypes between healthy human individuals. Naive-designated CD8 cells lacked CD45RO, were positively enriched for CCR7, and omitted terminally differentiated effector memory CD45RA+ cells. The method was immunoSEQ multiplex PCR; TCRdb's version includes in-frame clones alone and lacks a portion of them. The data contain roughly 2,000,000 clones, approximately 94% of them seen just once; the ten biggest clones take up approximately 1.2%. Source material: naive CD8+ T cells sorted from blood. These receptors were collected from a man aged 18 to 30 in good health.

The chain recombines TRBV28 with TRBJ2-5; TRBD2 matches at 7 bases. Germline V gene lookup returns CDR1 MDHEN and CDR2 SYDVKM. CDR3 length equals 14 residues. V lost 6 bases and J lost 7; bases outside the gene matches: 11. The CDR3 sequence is CASSFRGLVRTQYF. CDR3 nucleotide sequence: TGTGCCAGCAGCTTCCGAGGACTAGTGAGGACCCAGTACTTC. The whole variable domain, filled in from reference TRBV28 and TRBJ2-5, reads DVKVTQSSRYLVKRTGEKVFLECVQDMDHENMFWYRQDPGLGLRLIYFSYDVKMKEKGDIPEGYSVSREKKERFSLILESASTNQTSMYLCASSFRGLVRTQYFGPGTRLLVL.

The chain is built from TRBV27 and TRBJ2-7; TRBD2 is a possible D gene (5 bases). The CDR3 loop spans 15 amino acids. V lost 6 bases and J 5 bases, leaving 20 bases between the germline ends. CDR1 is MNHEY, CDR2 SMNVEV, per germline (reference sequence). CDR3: CASSTGTVPRDEQYF. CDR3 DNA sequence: TGTGCCAGCAGCACGGGAACAGTGCCCCGGGACGAGCAGTACTTC.

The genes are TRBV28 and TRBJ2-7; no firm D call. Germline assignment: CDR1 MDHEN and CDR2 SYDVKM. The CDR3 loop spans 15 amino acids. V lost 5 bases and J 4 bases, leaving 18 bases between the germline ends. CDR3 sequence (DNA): TGTGCCAGCAGTAACACCCGGAACAGCTATTACGAGCAGTACTTC. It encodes CASSNTRNSYYEQYF.

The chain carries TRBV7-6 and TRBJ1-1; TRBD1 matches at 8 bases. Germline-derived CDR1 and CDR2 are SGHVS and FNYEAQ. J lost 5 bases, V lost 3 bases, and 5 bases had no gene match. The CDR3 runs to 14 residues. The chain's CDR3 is CASSFLQGATEAFF. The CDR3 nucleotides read TGTGCCAGCAGCTTTCTTCAGGGGGCAACTGAAGCTTTCTTT.

CDR3 sequence reads: CASSPLQGYEQYF. The CDR3 nucleotides are TGTGCCAGCAGTCCCCTGCAGGGGTACGAGCAGTACTTC. The rearrangement links TRBV28 to TRBJ2-7, with D perhaps TRBD1 (6 bases). The CDR3 extends over 13 amino acids. Germline values: CDR1 MDHEN, CDR2 SYDVKM. Trimming cost V 5 bases and J 4 bases, with 12 bases left between them.